This T cell receptor (beta chain) was captured in a study of blood T cell repertoires in COVID-19 (dated by TCRdb to the early 2020s). Notes on the research overall: Collaborator samples came from the United States, Italy and Spain and covered acute and convalescent phases of COVID-19. The samples were drawn from two sources: the first 160 participants of the ongoing ImmuneRACE study, and about 1,300 subjects contributed by 6 global collaborators. A freely available public database, intended as a resource for researchers studying the immune response to SARS-CoV-2, is where the repertoires were released. Where available, HLA class I and class II types were taken from metadata supplied by the sample provider and were not determined by assay-based typing. The prospective study material was composed of cDNA or gDNA derived from T cells, B-cell-depleted T cells, or PBMCs. Subjects who had been exposed to COVID-19, were actively infected with it, or had recovered from it provided the deeply sampled blood TCRbeta repertoires that made up the dataset. A de-identified subject ID, COVID-19 status, age in years and sex were almost always included in the sample metadata. Beyond this particular receptor, the publication reports: Clinical and demographic metadata were provided uncurated, with the amount varying by source and participant.

The CDR3 has 15 amino acids, counting the end cysteine and phenylalanine. The only DNA kept is the CDR3, 45 bases in frame from the first base. Remarks on this clone: What this receptor recognizes is not known. Within one base of it there is no much larger clone, and no base qualities were kept.

TCRbeta CDR3 regions were amplified from genomic DNA by means of the immunoSEQ Assay, a bias-controlled multiplex PCR. The paper's processing steps were these. Nucleated cell counts per sample were estimated from amplification of reference gene primers within the assay. To quantify the absolute abundance of each unique TCRbeta CDR3 rearrangement, sequence reads were collapsed and filtered. For each sample, productive Simpson clonality was calculated as the square root of Simpson's diversity index over productive rearrangements. TCRdb carries this immuneACCESS record with in-frame sequences only. Its versions omit some clonotypes, under half of them owing to an unresolved V gene in the studies checked, with the rest unexplained. D and trimming were read from the DNA, whereas the V and J calls and clone size are those reported in that table. The sample table lists more than 150,000 clones, around four fifths of them with a count of one. The ten largest clonotypes hold approximately 6.2% of the sample.

Collaborating institutions collected whole blood in K2EDTA tubes following their own protocols. For TCRbeta analysis, collaborators shipped samples as frozen whole blood, isolated PBMCs, or DNA extracted from either of those sample types. Recombination connected TRBV21-1 to TRBJ2-7; the D call in the table, TRBD2, was not verified against the DNA. TRBV21-1 is reported as a pseudogene. What was sequenced was peripheral blood. This clonotype was obtained from a woman in her thirties or forties with acute or convalescent COVID-19. The CDR3 region has the sequence CASSNRREYWSEQYF. The sequenced DNA: TGTGCCAGCAGCAACCGGCGGGAGTACTGGAGCGAGCAGTACTTC.